Listed here are 13 T cell receptor beta chains from one sample, sequenced in a study of vaccination and CD4 T cells after COVID-19. TCRdb re-derived calls from the PCR reads in MiXCR, one entry per CDR3 protein. The data contain tens of thousands of distinct CDR3 sequences, about 60% of them singletons. This specimen was CD4+ T cells from blood, taken before SARS-CoV-2 vaccination. The receptors here all came from a human donor who had recovered from COVID-19.

V usage is TRBV7-9 and J usage is TRBJ1-1, with D unresolved. CDR1 SEHNR and CDR2 FQNEAQ come from the germline V gene (reference sequence). Deletions cut 2 bases from V and 10 bases from J, with 8 bases between. CDR3 length: 11 residues. CDR3 protein: CASSLTEAAFF. For the CDR3, the DNA is TGTGCCAGCAGCTTAACGGAGGCAGCTTTCTTT.

The chain has TRBV7-2 and TRBJ2-2, with 7 bases aligning to TRBD2. The germline CDR1 and CDR2 sequences are SGHTA and FQGNSA. The CDR3 extends over 16 amino acids. J was trimmed by 4 bases and V by 6 bases; bases with no gene match: 11. CDR3 sequence: CASSRSYRGSTGELFF. CDR3 bases: TGTGCCAGCAGTCGGAGTTATCGCGGGAGCACCGGGGAGCTGTTTTTT.

This clonotype was detected a few times. The chain carries TRBV28 and TRBJ1-2; TRBD1 matches at 7 bases. From germline, CDR1 is MDHEN and CDR2 SYDVKM. The CDR3 contains 13 residues. V was pared by 5 bases and J by 6 bases, with 6 bases of the junction left unmatched. CDR3 sequence (DNA): TGTGCCAGCAGTCGACAGGGTCAGGATGGCTACACCTTC. It is translated as CASSRQGQDGYTF.

The chain employs TRBV20-1 and TRBJ1-6; no definite D call. Germline V gene sequence: CDR1 DFQATT, CDR2 SNEGSKA (reference sequence). The V end was cut by 0 bases, the J end by 9 bases, with 24 bases between. CDR3 length: 18 amino acids. This CDR3 reads CSARDNQERRVGGSPLHF. The DNA of the CDR3 is TGCAGTGCTAGAGATAACCAGGAGCGCCGGGTGGGTGGTTCACCCCTCCACTTT.

The chain combines TRBV14 with TRBJ2-7; possibly TRBD1 or TRBD2 for D (5 bases each). The V gene lost 0 bases and the J gene lost 3 bases, with 15 bases spanning the gap. CDR3 length: 16 residues. CDR1 and CDR2 from the germline V gene are SGHDN and FVKESK. The DNA of the CDR3 is TGTGCCAGCAGCCAAGATTCGGGGCAGCGAGGCTACGAGCAGTACTTC. Encoded protein: CASSQDSGQRGYEQYF.

This clonotype was counted a single time. The rearrangement joins TRBV7-6 to TRBJ2-7; perhaps TRBD2 as D (6 bases). Trimming cost V 5 bases and J 2 bases, with 10 bases left between them. The CDR3 runs to 13 residues. Germline CDR1 is SGHVS and CDR2 is FNYEAQ. The DNA of the CDR3 is TGTGCCAGCAGCCGGACTACAACCTACGAGCAGTACTTC. It codes for CASSRTTTYEQYF.

The CDR3, as DNA: TGTGCCTGGAGCCCAGGACTAGCGGGAGGGCCTAGCTCCTACGAGCAGTACTTC. Translating gives CAWSPGLAGGPSSYEQYF. The V and J genes are TRBV30 and TRBJ2-7; 15 bases match TRBD2. Trimming cost V 3 bases and J 0 bases; bases outside gene matches: 9. The CDR3 length is 18 residues. The germline V gene encodes CDR1 GTSNPN and CDR2 SVGIG (reference sequence).

The chain couples TRBV7-8 to TRBJ1-5; perhaps TRBD1 as D (6 bases). The CDR3 contains 17 residues. Germline loops: CDR1 SGHVS, CDR2 FQNEAQ. Trimming shortened V by 5 bases and J by 2 bases, and 19 bases separated the two germline ends. The CDR3: CASSPKRGGPGNQPQHF. As DNA, the CDR3 is TGTGCCAGCAGCCCGAAGCGGGGGGGGCCCGGCAATCAGCCCCAGCATTTT.

The chain uses TRBV20-1 and TRBJ2-7, with D perhaps matching TRBD1 or TRBD2 (5 bases each). V lost 3 bases and J 2 bases, leaving 11 bases between the germline ends. The germline V gene encodes CDR1 DFQATT and CDR2 SNEGSKA (reference sequence). The CDR3 is made up of 13 amino acids. The chain's CDR3 is CSASRDVAYEQYF. CDR3 in DNA: TGCAGTGCTAGTAGGGACGTAGCCTACGAGCAGTACTTC.

This chain links TRBV7-9 with TRBJ2-3, with 8 nucleotides matching TRBD2. J was trimmed by 2 bases and V by 0 bases; bases with no gene match: 7. This CDR3 has 17 residues. The germline V gene encodes CDR1 SEHNR and CDR2 FQNEAQ (reference sequence). This CDR3 reads CASSLAFQLADTDTQYF. DNA for the CDR3: TGTGCCAGCAGCTTAGCGTTTCAACTAGCGGACACAGATACGCAGTATTTT.

This chain connects TRBV20-1 to TRBJ2-5, with a tentative D call TRBD2 (5 bases). V lost 3 bases and J lost 0, with 8 bases in between. CDR1 is DFQATT and CDR2 is SNEGSKA in the germline V gene (reference sequence). This CDR3 comprises 13 residues. CDR3 region: CSASTGNQETQYF. CDR3 DNA sequence: TGCAGTGCTAGTACGGGGAACCAAGAGACCCAGTACTTC.

J is TRBJ1-5 and V is TRBV10-3; D not resolved. The length of the CDR3 is 12 residues. V was trimmed by 4 bases and J by 4 bases, leaving 5 bases between them. Looked up from germline, CDR1 is ENHRY and CDR2 is SYGVKD. The CDR3 DNA reads TGTGCCATCAGTGGGCCAAATCAGCCCCAGCATTTT. The encoded protein is CAISGPNQPQHF.

The chain uses TRBV15 and TRBJ2-5, with 9 positions matching TRBD1. V trimming: 2 bases; J trimming: 2 bases; junction bases outside the gene matches: 9. The CDR3 consists of 17 residues. Germline CDR1 LNHNV, CDR2 YYDKDF (reference sequence). CDR3 nucleotides: TGTGCCACCAGCAGAAGCCGGACAGGGGTAGGTCAAGAGACCCAGTACTTC. Encoded protein: CATSRSRTGVGQETQYF.